These 30 T cell receptor beta chains came from one sample sequenced in a study of blood T cells in healthy people across ages. With a J-beta primer mix and a sample-barcoded 5' primer, a second PCR ran roughly 6 to 11 cycles. TCRdb processed the 5' RACE reads anew with MiXCR; each CDR3 protein has one entry. The repertoire holds about 780,000 distinct CDR3 sequences, with about half as singletons. The sample consisted of blood. Every receptor here comes from an elderly man in good health.

The chain combines TRBV9 with TRBJ2-1; D is perhaps TRBD1 or TRBD2 (5 bases each). Trimming left V 2 bases short and J 9 bases short, with 18 bases between. CDR3 size: 15 residues. Germline V gives CDR1 SGDLS, CDR2 YYNGEE. CDR3 nucleotides: TGTGCCAGCAGCGTTGGCGTGGGGACCATAAGTGAGCAGTTCTTC. This sequence encodes CASSVGVGTISEQFF.

The chain is built from TRBV7-8 and TRBJ2-5, with TRBD1 matching 7 bases. V dropped 5 bases and J dropped 5; count of bases not matched to a gene: 14. The CDR3 loop spans 16 amino acids. In germline, CDR1 is SGHVS, CDR2 FQNEAQ. The CDR3 DNA reads as TGTGCCAGCAGCATAAACCGGGACAGAGAAGGGGAGACCCAGTACTTC. Its translation is CASSINRDREGETQYF.

This clonotype was detected a few times. The chain couples TRBV12-3 or TRBV12-4 to TRBJ1-5; no clear D gene. Trimming took 5 bases from V and 0 from J, leaving 14 bases between them. The CDR3 has 16 residues. The CDR3 sequence: CASSRGVPYSNQPQHF. The CDR3 DNA reads as TGTGCCAGCAGTCGCGGGGTACCTTATAGCAATCAGCCCCAGCATTTT.

This clonotype has only a few counts. The chain couples TRBV7-9 to TRBJ1-5; D not resolved. This CDR3 is built from 13 residues. Looked up from germline, CDR1 is SEHNR and CDR2 is FQNEAQ (reference sequence). Trimming cost V 3 bases and J 5 bases, with 8 bases left between them. The DNA for the CDR3 is TGTGCCAGCAGCTTCGAAGGTCATCAGCCCCAGCATTTT. It is translated as CASSFEGHQPQHF.

The V call is TRBV5-1, the J call TRBJ2-7; 8 positions agree with TRBD2. Germline V CDR1 and CDR2: SGHRS, YFSETQ. This CDR3 is built from 15 residues. V was pared by 1 base and J by 2 bases, with 5 bases of the junction left unmatched. The CDR3 sequence is CASSLIREGTYEQYF. As DNA, the CDR3 is TGCGCCAGCAGCTTGATTCGGGAGGGGACCTACGAGCAGTACTTC.

The chain recombines TRBV6-5 with TRBJ1-2; 10 bases agree with TRBD1. Germline values: CDR1 MNHEY, CDR2 SVGAGI. V trimming: 6 bases; J trimming: 8 bases; junction bases outside the gene matches: 6. The CDR3 consists of 13 residues. CDR3 sequence: CASRDRGLLGYTF. The CDR3 DNA follows: TGTGCCAGCAGAGACAGGGGGCTTCTCGGCTACACCTTC.

In this sample, this clonotype turned up many times. This rearrangement joins TRBV29-1 to TRBJ2-5; the D gene is possibly TRBD1 (6 bases). V was shortened by 0 bases and J by 2 bases, with 13 bases between the two germline ends. Germline assignment: CDR1 SQVTM and CDR2 ANQGSEA. The CDR3 runs 15 residues. CDR3: CSVEDLMTGQETQYF. The DNA for the CDR3 is TGCAGCGTTGAAGATCTTATGACAGGACAAGAGACCCAGTACTTC.

The chain is built from TRBV12-5 and TRBJ2-3; the match to TRBD2 covers 11 bases. Germline trimming cut 1 base from V and 4 bases from J; bases unmatched to any gene: 10. The length of the CDR3 is 18 residues. Germline V gene lookup returns CDR1 LGHNT and CDR2 FRNRAP. The CDR3 DNA is TGTGCTAGTGGTTTGGCCTTTAGCGGGAGGGCCGGAGCAGATACGCAGTATTTT. Its translation: CASGLAFSGRAGADTQYF.

The genes are TRBV4-3 and TRBJ2-2; no clear D gene. There are 12 residues in the CDR3. CDR1 LGHNA and CDR2 YSLEER come from the germline V gene. Between the trimmed V and J ends, which lost 3 bases and 5 bases, there was a span of 4 bases. CDR3 sequence (DNA): TGCGCCAGCAGCCATCGGACCGGGGAGCTGTTTTTT. Its protein product is CASSHRTGELFF.

The table lists this clonotype with a count of one. The chain joins TRBV2 to TRBJ2-1, with a weak D call TRBD1 (6 bases). CDR1 SNHLY and CDR2 FYNNEI come from the germline V gene. CDR3 length equals 14 residues. V shed 4 bases and J shed 12 bases, with 19 bases lying between them. The CDR3 loop reads CASSGQVANSGQFF. DNA for the CDR3: TGTGCCAGCAGTGGACAGGTGGCAAACAGTGGGCAGTTCTTC.

The chain employs TRBV11-2 and TRBJ2-5; D is possibly TRBD2 (6 bases). V lost 5 bases and J lost 4, with 17 bases in between. Germline V CDR1 and CDR2: SGHAT, FQNNGV. The CDR3 totals 15 residues. This chain's CDR3 is CASSVGGTQGETQYF. CDR3 nucleotide sequence: TGTGCCAGCAGCGTGGGCGGGACGCAGGGAGAGACCCAGTACTTC.

The chain is built from TRBV12-3 or TRBV12-4 and TRBJ2-5; D is unresolved. The V end lost 5 bases, the J end lost 5 bases, and 15 bases lay between the germline ends. CDR3 length: 14 amino acids. The CDR3 here is CASSPPPVSETQYF. DNA for the CDR3: TGTGCCAGCAGTCCACCCCCGGTGTCGGAGACCCAGTACTTC.

This chain joins TRBV9 and TRBJ2-3; 8 bases match TRBD1. Germline V lookup: CDR1 SGDLS, CDR2 YYNGEE. V dropped 4 bases and J dropped 6; count of bases not matched to a gene: 10. This CDR3 comprises 15 residues. CDR3 nucleotides: TGTGCCAGCAGCACCAAGACAGGGGTTGTGGATACGCAGTATTTT. Translation gives CASSTKTGVVDTQYF.

This clonotype was observed a few times. The V call is TRBV13, the J call TRBJ1-2, with a possible D match to TRBD1 (5 bases). The CDR3 totals 12 residues. With 5 bases removed from V and 8 bases from J, the gap between germline ends came to 12 bases. The germline gives CDR1 PRHDT, CDR2 FYEKMQ (reference sequence). This chain's CDR3 is CASSLNTGGYTF. The CDR3 bases are TGTGCCAGCAGCCTAAATACAGGCGGCTACACCTTC.

This clonotype appeared a few times. The chain recombines TRBV23-1 with TRBJ1-5, with 7 bases matching TRBD1. TRBV23-1 is placed among ORFs of uncertain function. This CDR3 contains 20 residues. With V trimmed by 0 bases and J by 0 bases, 14 bases remained unmatched. CDR3: CASSQSKGPRTGDSNQPQHF. CDR3 nucleotide sequence: TGCGCCAGCAGTCAATCTAAGGGCCCGCGGACAGGTGATAGCAATCAGCCCCAGCATTTT.

This clonotype was seen a few times. This chain connects TRBV12-3 or TRBV12-4 to TRBJ2-4, with TRBD1 matching 10 bases. The J call could be wrong; TRBJ2-7 is a better fit for the DNA end. The CDR3 consists of 15 residues. The CDR3 nucleotides read TGTGCCAGCAGTTTTTCCGGGACAGGGGCAGGCGAGCAGTACTTC. This sequence encodes CASSFSGTGAGEQYF.

This clonotype was seen only a few times. The rearrangement joins TRBV6-2 or TRBV6-3 to TRBJ2-1; unclear D gene. The V gene's germline CDR1 is MNHEY and CDR2 SVGEGT. The V end was cut by 6 bases, the J end by 6 bases, with 6 bases between. The CDR3 sequence is 11 residues long. CDR3 bases: TGTGCCAGCAGACGTCGCAATGAGCAGTTCTTC. Its protein is CASRRRNEQFF.

The CDR3 here is CTCWGSSYNEQFF. The CDR3 nucleotides read TGCACTTGCTGGGGGAGCTCCTACAATGAGCAGTTCTTC. This chain links TRBV20-1 with TRBJ2-1; D might be TRBD1 or TRBD2, each matching 5 bases. The CDR3 runs 13 residues. CDR1 and CDR2 from the germline V gene are DFQATT and SNEGSKA (reference sequence).

This clonotype is a singleton in its sample. This chain links TRBV5-4 with TRBJ2-7; 10 nucleotides align to TRBD2. J lost 3 bases, V lost 10 bases, and 7 bases had no gene match. The length of the CDR3 is 13 residues. From germline, CDR1 is SGHNT and CDR2 YYREEE (reference sequence). The CDR3 spells CAFTGTSVYEQYF. The CDR3 region has the DNA TGTGCCTTTACGGGGACTAGCGTCTACGAGCAGTACTTC.

The chain joins TRBV3-1 to TRBJ2-1; no definite D call. This CDR3 has 12 amino acids. V lost 3 bases and J lost 10, with 10 bases in between. Germline-derived CDR1 and CDR2 are LGHDT and YNNKEL (reference sequence). The CDR3 is CASSQAVGEQFF. As DNA, the CDR3 is TGTGCCAGCAGCCAGGCTGTGGGAGAGCAGTTCTTC.

V and J are TRBV20-1 and TRBJ2-3, with D unresolved. Germline loops: CDR1 DFQATT, CDR2 SNEGSKA (reference sequence). The CDR3 is 13 residues long. Trimming took off 6 bases at V and 2 bases at J, with 12 bases between the two ends. CDR3 residues: CSAGKALTDTQYF. In DNA, the CDR3 is TGCAGTGCAGGGAAGGCCCTCACAGATACGCAGTATTTT.

In its sample, this clonotype was seen a few times. The chain is built from TRBV6-5 and TRBJ2-7; a possible D gene is TRBD1 (6 bases). Trimming took 7 bases from V and 2 from J, leaving 18 bases between them. The CDR3 covers 15 residues. Germline V gene data show CDR1 as MNHEY and CDR2 as SVGAGI. The CDR3 DNA follows: TGTGCCAGCAAACGACGGGACAACTCACCCTACGAGCAGTACTTC. This codes for CASKRRDNSPYEQYF.

The chain combines TRBV2 with TRBJ1-2, with D possibly TRBD1 on 5 matching bases. Germline loops: CDR1 SNHLY, CDR2 FYNNEI. V was clipped by 8 bases and J by 4 bases, with 23 bases between them. The CDR3 contains 16 residues. In DNA form, the CDR3 reads TGTGCCAGCGGGGCCAGGACCGCAACTAGTCCCTATGGCTACACCTTC. It yields the protein CASGARTATSPYGYTF.

This clonotype occurred many times. This chain joins TRBV20-1 and TRBJ2-5, with 9 positions matching TRBD1. Germline V gene sequence: CDR1 DFQATT, CDR2 SNEGSKA (reference sequence). V lost 1 base to trimming and J lost 1 base; unmatched junction nucleotides: 13. The CDR3 has 18 residues. The CDR3 sequence is CSARGPLGQGAFQETQYF. The CDR3 coding sequence is TGCAGTGCTAGAGGTCCCCTGGGACAGGGCGCATTCCAAGAGACCCAGTACTTC.

This clonotype occurred many times. As DNA, the CDR3 is TGCGCCAGCAGCTTGGACGGCGAGCCTAGCACAGATACGCAGTATTTT. Encoded protein: CASSLDGEPSTDTQYF. The chain has TRBV5-1 and TRBJ2-3; D unresolved. Germline V gene sequence: CDR1 SGHRS, CDR2 YFSETQ. The V gene lost 0 bases and the J gene lost 0 bases, with 11 bases spanning the gap. The CDR3 runs to 16 residues.

This chain uses TRBV28 with TRBJ2-7; 12 nucleotides match TRBD2. Germline V gene sequence: CDR1 MDHEN, CDR2 SYDVKM. This CDR3 spans 16 amino acids. Germline trimming cut 6 bases from V and 3 bases from J; bases unmatched to any gene: 9. DNA of the CDR3: TGTGCCAGCAGCCCTACCGGACTAGCGGGACTCTACGAGCAGTACTTC. Translation gives CASSPTGLAGLYEQYF.

V is TRBV29-1 and J is TRBJ2-7; the match to TRBD2 covers 7 bases. The CDR3 sequence is 17 residues long. The V gene's germline CDR1 is SQVTM and CDR2 ANQGSEA. V dropped 7 bases and J dropped 0; count of bases not matched to a gene: 18. The CDR3 DNA follows: TGCAGCGCCAGGGTAGTATCCAGAGCGGGAAGCTCCTACGAGCAGTACTTC. This encodes CSARVVSRAGSSYEQYF.

The chain employs TRBV20-1 and TRBJ2-3, with D unclear. Trimming took 1 base from V and 1 from J, leaving 15 bases between them. CDR1 is DFQATT and CDR2 is SNEGSKA in the germline V gene (reference sequence). The CDR3 consists of 16 residues. CDR3 sequence (DNA): TGCAGTGCTAGAGGCACAAGATATCCAGGCACAGATACGCAGTATTTT. Its translation: CSARGTRYPGTDTQYF.

This clonotype was seen only once. This chain joins TRBV20-1 and TRBJ1-1; maybe TRBD1 (6 bases). Trimming stripped 5 bases from V and 5 bases from J, with 18 bases between. The CDR3 runs 14 residues. The germline V gene has CDR1 DFQATT and CDR2 SNEGSKA (reference sequence). The chain's CDR3 is CSALATGRKTEAFF. The CDR3 DNA reads TGCAGTGCTCTCGCTACAGGGAGGAAGACTGAAGCTTTCTTT.

The chain carries TRBV20-1 and TRBJ2-3; 16 bases align to TRBD2. V lost 1 base to trimming and J lost 4 bases; unmatched junction nucleotides: 5. Germline V gives CDR1 DFQATT, CDR2 SNEGSKA (reference sequence). This CDR3 comprises 17 residues. The CDR3 reads CSARGGLAGGPSDTQYF. CDR3 bases: TGCAGTGCTAGAGGGGGACTAGCGGGAGGGCCGTCAGATACGCAGTATTTT.